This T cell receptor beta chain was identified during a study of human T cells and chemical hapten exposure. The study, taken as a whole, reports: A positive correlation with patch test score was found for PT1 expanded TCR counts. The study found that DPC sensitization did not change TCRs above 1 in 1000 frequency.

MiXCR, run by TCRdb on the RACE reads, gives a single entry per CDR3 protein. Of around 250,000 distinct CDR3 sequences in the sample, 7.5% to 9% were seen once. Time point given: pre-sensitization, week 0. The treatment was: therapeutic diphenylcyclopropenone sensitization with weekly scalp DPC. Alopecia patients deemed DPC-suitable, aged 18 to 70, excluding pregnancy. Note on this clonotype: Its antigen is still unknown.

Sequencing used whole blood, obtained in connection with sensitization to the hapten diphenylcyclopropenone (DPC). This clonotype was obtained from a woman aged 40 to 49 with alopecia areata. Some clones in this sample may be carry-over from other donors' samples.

The CDR3 protein is CASLSGWTGGNEQYF. DNA of the CDR3: TGTGCCAGCCTCAGCGGGTGGACAGGGGGCAACGAGCAGTACTTC. J is TRBJ2-7 and V is TRBV6-1; 11 nucleotides agree with TRBD1. The CDR3 has 15 amino acids. The J segment lost 5 bases and the V segment lost 8 bases, leaving 11 bases of the junction unmatched. Germline CDR1 reads MNHNS; CDR2 reads SASEGT.